This T cell receptor (beta chain) was identified in a study of T-cell memory formation after mild COVID-19. Across the whole study: Largely donor-specific TCR clusters were found. Whole-study results and caveats: Cross-reactive memory apparently joined, as some responding clones appeared in pre-infection memory. Contracting CD4+ clones were located mainly in CM and EM, and CD8+ clones in EMRA. Clones shrinking from day 15 to 85 showed even CD4/CD8 mixes; later expanders tilted CD4+.

TCRdb reprocessed the 5' RACE reads with MiXCR, giving one entry per CDR3 protein. This sample carries 150,000 to 200,000 distinct CDR3 sequences, roughly 17% of them seen once, and the ten largest clones take 2% to 2.5%. Remarks on this clonotype: No antigen is known for it.

The CDR3 length is 14 residues. CDR1 and CDR2 from the germline V gene are SGHRS and YFSETQ. V was trimmed by 0 bases and J by 0 bases, leaving 1 base between them. This clonotype was obtained from an adult woman who had mild COVID-19 (a few samples of this study predate the infection). Cell type and time point are not known. The V and J genes are TRBV5-1 and TRBJ2-6; D unresolved. Specimen: PBMCs or a T cell subset sorted from them (not recorded which). In DNA form, the CDR3 reads TGCGCCAGCAGCTTGGTCTCTGGGGCCAACGTCCTGACTTTC. Residues: CASSLVSGANVLTF.